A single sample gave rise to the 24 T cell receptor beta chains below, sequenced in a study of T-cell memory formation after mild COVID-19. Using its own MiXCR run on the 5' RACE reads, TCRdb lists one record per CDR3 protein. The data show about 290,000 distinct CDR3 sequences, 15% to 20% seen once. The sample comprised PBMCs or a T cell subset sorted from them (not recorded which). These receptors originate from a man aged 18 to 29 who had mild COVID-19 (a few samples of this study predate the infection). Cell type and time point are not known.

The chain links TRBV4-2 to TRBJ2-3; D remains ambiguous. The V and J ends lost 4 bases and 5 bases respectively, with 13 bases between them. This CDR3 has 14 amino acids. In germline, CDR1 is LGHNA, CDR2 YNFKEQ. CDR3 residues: CASSLGRLGDTQYF. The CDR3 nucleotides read TGTGCCAGCAGCCTCGGAAGGCTAGGAGATACGCAGTATTTT.

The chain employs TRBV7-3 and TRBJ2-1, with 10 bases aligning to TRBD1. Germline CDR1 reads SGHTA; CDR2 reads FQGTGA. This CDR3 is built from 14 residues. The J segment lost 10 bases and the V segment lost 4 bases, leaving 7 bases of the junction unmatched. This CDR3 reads CASSSDRGLREQFF. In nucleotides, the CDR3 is TGTGCCAGCAGCTCGGACAGGGGGTTAAGAGAGCAGTTCTTC.

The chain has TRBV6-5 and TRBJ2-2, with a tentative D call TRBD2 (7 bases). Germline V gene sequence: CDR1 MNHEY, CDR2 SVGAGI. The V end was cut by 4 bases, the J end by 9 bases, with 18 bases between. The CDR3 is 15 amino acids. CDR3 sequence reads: CASSSTGGPGRELFF. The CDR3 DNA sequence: TGTGCCAGCAGTTCTACGGGGGGCCCAGGCCGGGAGCTGTTTTTT.

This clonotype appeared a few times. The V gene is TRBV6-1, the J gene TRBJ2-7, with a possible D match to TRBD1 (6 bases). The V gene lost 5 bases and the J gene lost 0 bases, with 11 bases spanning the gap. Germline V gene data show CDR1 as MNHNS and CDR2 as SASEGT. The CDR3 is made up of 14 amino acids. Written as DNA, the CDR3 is TGTGCCAGCAGTTTTAACAGGGACTCCTACGAGCAGTACTTC. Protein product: CASSFNRDSYEQYF.

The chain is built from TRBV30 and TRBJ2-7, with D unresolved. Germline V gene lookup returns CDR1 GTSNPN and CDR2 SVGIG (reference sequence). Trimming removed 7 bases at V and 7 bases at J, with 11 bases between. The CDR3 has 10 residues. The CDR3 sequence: CALGFGEQYF. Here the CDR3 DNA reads TGTGCCTTGGGATTTGGGGAGCAGTACTTC.

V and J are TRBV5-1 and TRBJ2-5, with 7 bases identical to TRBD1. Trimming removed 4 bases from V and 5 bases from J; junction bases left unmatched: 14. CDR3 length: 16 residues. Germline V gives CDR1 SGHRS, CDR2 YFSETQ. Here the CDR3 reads CASSPMLRQGAETQYF. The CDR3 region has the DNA TGCGCCAGCAGCCCGATGTTACGACAGGGCGCGGAGACCCAGTACTTC.

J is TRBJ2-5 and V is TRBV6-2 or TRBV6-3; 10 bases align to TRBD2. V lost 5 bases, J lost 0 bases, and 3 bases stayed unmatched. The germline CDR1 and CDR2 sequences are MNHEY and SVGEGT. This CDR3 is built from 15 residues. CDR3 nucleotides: TGTGCCAGCAGTGCTAGCGGGGGCAACCAAGAGACCCAGTACTTC. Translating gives CASSASGGNQETQYF.

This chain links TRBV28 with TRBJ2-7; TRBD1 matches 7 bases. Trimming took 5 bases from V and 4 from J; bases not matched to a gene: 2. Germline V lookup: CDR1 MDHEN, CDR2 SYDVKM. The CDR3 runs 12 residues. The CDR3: CASSLTGYEQYV. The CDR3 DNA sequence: TGTGCCAGCAGTCTGACAGGGTACGAGCAGTACGTC.

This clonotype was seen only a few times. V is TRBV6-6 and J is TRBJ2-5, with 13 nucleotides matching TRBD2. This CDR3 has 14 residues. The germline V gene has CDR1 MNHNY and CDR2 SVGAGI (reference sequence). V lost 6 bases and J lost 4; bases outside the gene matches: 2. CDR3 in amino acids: CASRLAGGGETQYF. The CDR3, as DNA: TGTGCCAGCAGACTAGCGGGGGGGGGAGAGACCCAGTACTTC.

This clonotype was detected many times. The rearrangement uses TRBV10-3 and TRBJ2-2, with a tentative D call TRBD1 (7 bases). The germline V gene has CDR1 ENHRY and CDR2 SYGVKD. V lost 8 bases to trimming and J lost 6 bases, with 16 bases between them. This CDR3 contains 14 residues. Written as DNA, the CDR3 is TGTGCCATCGGGGGGACAGAAAGGCCCGGGGAGCTGTTTTTT. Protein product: CAIGGTERPGELFF.

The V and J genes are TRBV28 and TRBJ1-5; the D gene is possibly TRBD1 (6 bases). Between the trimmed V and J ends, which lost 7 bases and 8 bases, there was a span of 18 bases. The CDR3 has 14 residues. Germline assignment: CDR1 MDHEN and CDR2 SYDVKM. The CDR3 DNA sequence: TGTGCCAGCACCTCAGGGGCCTCCAGGGAGCCCCAGCATTTT. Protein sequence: CASTSGASREPQHF.

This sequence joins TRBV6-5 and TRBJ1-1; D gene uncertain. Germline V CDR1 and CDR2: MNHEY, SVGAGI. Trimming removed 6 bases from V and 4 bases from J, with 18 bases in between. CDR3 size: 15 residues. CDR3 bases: TGTGCCAGCAGGGATGGACCCCGGTGGGGCACTGAAGCTTTCTTT. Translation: CASRDGPRWGTEAFF.

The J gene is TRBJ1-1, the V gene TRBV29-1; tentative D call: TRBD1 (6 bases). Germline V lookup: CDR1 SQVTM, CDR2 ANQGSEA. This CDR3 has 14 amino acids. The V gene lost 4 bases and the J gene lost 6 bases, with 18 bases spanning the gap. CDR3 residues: CSVVPGAGSAEAFF. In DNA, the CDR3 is TGCAGCGTTGTACCAGGGGCGGGCAGCGCTGAAGCTTTCTTT. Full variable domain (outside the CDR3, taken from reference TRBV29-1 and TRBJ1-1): SAVISQKPSRDICQRGTSLTIQCQVDSQVTMMFWYRQQPGQSLTLIATANQGSEATYESGFVIDKFPISRPNLTFSTLTVSNMSPEDSSIYLCSVVPGAGSAEAFFGQGTRLTVV.

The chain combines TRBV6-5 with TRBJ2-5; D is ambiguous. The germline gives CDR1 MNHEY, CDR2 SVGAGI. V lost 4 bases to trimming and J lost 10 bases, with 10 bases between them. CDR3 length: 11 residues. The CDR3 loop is CASSSPLVQYF. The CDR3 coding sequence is TGTGCCAGCAGTTCCCCCCTCGTCCAGTACTTC.

CDR3 DNA sequence: TGTGCCAGCAGCGGTCACAAGGGCTATGAGCAGTTCTTC. Residues: CASSGHKGYEQFF. V is TRBV9 and J is TRBJ2-1; D unresolved. Germline lookup yields CDR1 SGDLS and CDR2 YYNGEE. V lost 3 bases to trimming and J lost 8 bases, with 12 bases between them. The CDR3 spans 13 residues. Full variable domain (remainder filled in from reference TRBV9 and TRBJ2-1): DSGVTQTPKHLITATGQRVTLRCSPRSGDLSVYWYQQSLDQGLQFLIQYYNGEERAKGNILERFSAQQFPDLHSELNLSSLELGDSALYFCASSGHKGYEQFFGPGTRLTVL.

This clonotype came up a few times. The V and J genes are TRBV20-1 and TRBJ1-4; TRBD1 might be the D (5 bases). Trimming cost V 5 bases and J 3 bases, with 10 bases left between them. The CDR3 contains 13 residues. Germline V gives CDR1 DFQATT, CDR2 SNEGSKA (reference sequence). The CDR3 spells CSALDTANEKLFF. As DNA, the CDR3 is TGCAGTGCTTTGGACACGGCTAATGAAAAACTGTTTTTT.

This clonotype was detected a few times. CDR3 region: CASSRSRLGQGVTGELFF. CDR3 bases: TGTGCCAGCAGCCGCTCTAGATTGGGGCAGGGAGTCACCGGGGAGCTGTTTTTT. This chain links TRBV7-9 with TRBJ2-2; D may be TRBD1 or TRBD2 (5 bases each). With 5 bases removed from V and 4 bases from J, the gap between germline ends came to 23 bases. Germline CDR1 and CDR2: SEHNR and FQNEAQ (reference sequence). The CDR3 loop spans 18 amino acids.

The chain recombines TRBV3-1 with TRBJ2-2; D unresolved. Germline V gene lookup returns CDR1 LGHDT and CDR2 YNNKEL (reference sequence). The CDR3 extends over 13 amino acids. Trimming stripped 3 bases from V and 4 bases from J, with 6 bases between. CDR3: CASSQQVTGELFF. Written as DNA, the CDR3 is TGTGCCAGCAGCCAGCAAGTCACCGGGGAGCTGTTTTTT.

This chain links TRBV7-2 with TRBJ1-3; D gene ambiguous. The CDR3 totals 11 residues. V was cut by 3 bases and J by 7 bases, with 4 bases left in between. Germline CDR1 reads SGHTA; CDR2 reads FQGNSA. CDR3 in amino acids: CASSFANTIYF. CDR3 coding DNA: TGTGCCAGCAGCTTCGCGAACACCATATATTTT.

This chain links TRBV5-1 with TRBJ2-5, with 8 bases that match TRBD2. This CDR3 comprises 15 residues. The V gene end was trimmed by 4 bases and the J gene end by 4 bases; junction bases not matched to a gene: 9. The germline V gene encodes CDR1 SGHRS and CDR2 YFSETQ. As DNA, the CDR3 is TGCGCCAGCAGCCCCCGGGGGGGGAGGTTAGAGACCCAGTACTTC. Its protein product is CASSPRGGRLETQYF. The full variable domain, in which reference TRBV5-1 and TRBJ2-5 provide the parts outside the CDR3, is KAGVTQTPRYLIKTRGQQVTLSCSPISGHRSVSWYQQTPGQGLQFLFEYFSETQRNKGNFPGRFSGRQFSNSRSEMNVSTLELGDSALYLCASSPRGGRLETQYFGPGTRLLVL.

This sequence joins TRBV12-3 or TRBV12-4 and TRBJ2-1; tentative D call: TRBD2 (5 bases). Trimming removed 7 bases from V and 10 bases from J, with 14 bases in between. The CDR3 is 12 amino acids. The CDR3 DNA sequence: TGTGCCAGCACTTCTAATCGGGGAGAGCAGTTCTTC. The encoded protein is CASTSNRGEQFF.

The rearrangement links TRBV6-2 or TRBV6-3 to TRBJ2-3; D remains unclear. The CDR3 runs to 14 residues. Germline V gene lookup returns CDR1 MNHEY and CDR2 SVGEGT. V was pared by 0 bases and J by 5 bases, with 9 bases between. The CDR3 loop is CASSYSTPLDTQYF. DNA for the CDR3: TGTGCCAGCAGTTACTCGACCCCATTAGATACGCAGTATTTT.

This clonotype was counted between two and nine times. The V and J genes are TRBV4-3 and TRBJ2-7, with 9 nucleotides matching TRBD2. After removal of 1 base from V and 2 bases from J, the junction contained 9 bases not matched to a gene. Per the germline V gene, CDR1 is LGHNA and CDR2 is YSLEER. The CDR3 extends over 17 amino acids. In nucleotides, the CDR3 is TGCGCCAGCAGCCAAGCCCTGCCTAGCGGGGCTCCCTACGAGCAGTACTTC. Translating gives CASSQALPSGAPYEQYF.

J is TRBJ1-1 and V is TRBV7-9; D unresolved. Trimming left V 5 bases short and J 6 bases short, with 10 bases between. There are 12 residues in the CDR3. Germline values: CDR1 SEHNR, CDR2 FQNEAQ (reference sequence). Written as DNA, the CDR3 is TGTGCCAGCAGCCTGGTTGTCGCTGAAGCTTTCTTT. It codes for CASSLVVAEAFF.